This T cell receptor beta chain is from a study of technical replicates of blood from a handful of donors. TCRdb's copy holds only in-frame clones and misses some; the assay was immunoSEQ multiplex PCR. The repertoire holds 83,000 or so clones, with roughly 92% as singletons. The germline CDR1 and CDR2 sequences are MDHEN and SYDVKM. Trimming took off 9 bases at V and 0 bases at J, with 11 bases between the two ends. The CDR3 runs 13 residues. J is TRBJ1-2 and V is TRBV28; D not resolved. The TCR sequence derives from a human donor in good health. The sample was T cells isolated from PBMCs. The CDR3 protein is CASRSSSNYGYTF. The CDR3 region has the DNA TGTGCCAGTCGAAGTAGTTCTAACTATGGCTACACCTTC.